These 2 T cell receptor beta chains share one sample of origin, sequenced in a study of cytomegalovirus exposure and HLA in healthy donors. It was with 60 Vbeta and 13 Jbeta primers that the PCR ran. Libraries were prepared by immunoSEQ multiplex PCR; TCRdb keeps only in-frame clonotypes and omits some of them. The table shows about 130,000 clones, with more than 75% occurring only once. Sequencing was done on a sample of PBMCs. Source of these receptors: a woman aged 55-70 years in good health and CMV-seropositive.

The V gene is TRBV7-2, the J gene TRBJ2-7, with 8 bases that match TRBD2. Germline assignment: CDR1 SGHTA and CDR2 FQGNSA. The CDR3 extends over 16 amino acids. J gave up 2 bases and V 1 base, and 7 bases lay outside the gene matches. This chain's CDR3 is CASSLGPGGAPYEQYF. The CDR3 bases are TGTGCCAGCAGCTTAGGCCCCGGGGGGGCACCCTACGAGCAGTACTTC.

This rearrangement joins TRBV4-3 to TRBJ2-1, with D possibly TRBD2 on 7 matching bases. CDR3 length: 17 residues. Trimming cost V 0 bases and J 5 bases, with 17 bases left between them. Germline V gene data show CDR1 as LGHNA and CDR2 as YSLEER. In nucleotides, the CDR3 is TGCGCCAGCAGCCAAGACTACCGGGGGGCCGTCCACAATGAGCAGTTCTTC. Protein: CASSQDYRGAVHNEQFF.